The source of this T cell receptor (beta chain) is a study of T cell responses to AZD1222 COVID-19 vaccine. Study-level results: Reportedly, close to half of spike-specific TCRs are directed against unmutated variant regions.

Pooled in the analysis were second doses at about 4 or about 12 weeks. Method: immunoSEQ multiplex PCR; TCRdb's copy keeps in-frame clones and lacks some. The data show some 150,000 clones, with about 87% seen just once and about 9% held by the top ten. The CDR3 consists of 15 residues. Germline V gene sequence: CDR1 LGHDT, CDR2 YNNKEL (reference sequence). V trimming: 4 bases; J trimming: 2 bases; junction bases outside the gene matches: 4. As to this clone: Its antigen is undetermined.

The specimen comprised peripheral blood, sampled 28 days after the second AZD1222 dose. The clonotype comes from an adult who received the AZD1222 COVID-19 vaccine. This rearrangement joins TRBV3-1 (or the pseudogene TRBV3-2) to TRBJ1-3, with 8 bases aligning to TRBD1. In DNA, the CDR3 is TGTGCCAGCAGCCGTCAGACAGGGGCTGGAAACACCATATATTTT. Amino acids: CASSRQTGAGNTIYF.